The rows below give T cell receptor beta chains drawn from one sample of a study of Ad26.COV2.S vaccination and SARS-CoV-2 variants. Using immunoSEQ multiplex PCR, the repertoire was profiled, and TCRdb retains in-frame clones only, with some absent. The sample includes about 350,000 clones, around 92% of them seen just once. Sample: peripheral blood, taken after recovery from COVID-19. The receptors stem from a human donor who had recovered from COVID-19. CDR3s include the opening cysteine and the closing phenylalanine or tryptophan. The D gene is left open where the match is weak. Rows give clone size only sometimes, using once, few, many, or a class for an expanded clone.

>TRBV28|TRBJ1-1|.|.
CASSLDLQGSEAFF
TGTGCCAGCAGTTTGGATTTACAGGGCTCTGAAGCTTTCTTT
>TRBV4-1|TRBJ1-5|.|TRBD1
CASSQVGRGINQPQHF
TGCGCCAGCAGCCAAGTCGGCAGGGGGATCAATCAGCCCCAGCATTTT
>TRBV12-3/TRBV12-4|TRBJ2-7|.|.
CASSPGQSYEQYF
TGTGCCAGCAGTCCCGGGCAATCCTACGAGCAGTACTTC
>TRBV18|TRBJ2-3|.|TRBD1
CASSPQGASTDTQYF
TGTGCCAGCTCACCCCAGGGGGCGAGCACAGATACGCAGTATTTT
>TRBV7-8|TRBJ2-5|.|.
CASSPREGQETQYF
TGTGCCAGCAGCCCCAGAGAGGGCCAAGAGACCCAGTACTTC
>TRBV5-8|TRBJ2-1|once|.
CASSGGTSSYNEQFF
TGTGCCAGCAGCGGAGGGACTTCCTCCTACAATGAGCAGTTCTTC
>TRBV4-3|TRBJ1-4|.|.
CASSQDLPGTIGEKLFF
TGCGCCAGCAGCCAAGATCTTCCGGGGACGATCGGTGAAAAACTGTTTTTT
>TRBV9|TRBJ2-7|.|TRBD1
CASGQGAEQYF
TGTGCCAGCGGGCAGGGGGCCGAGCAGTACTTC
>TRBV25-1|TRBJ1-2|.|.
CASSAWTADWDYGYTF
TGTGCCAGCAGTGCTTGGACGGCTGATTGGGACTATGGCTACACCTTC
>TRBV18|TRBJ2-7|.|.
CASSPAGDEQYF
TGTGCCAGCTCCCCCGCAGGCGACGAGCAGTACTTC
>TRBV27|TRBJ1-1|once|.
CASSLIRHNTEAFF
TGTGCCAGCAGTTTAATCCGACACAACACTGAAGCTTTCTTT
>TRBV3-1/TRBV3-2|TRBJ2-7|.|.
CASSQVQAEQYF
TGTGCCAGCAGCCAAGTCCAAGCCGAGCAGTACTTC
>TRBV12-3/TRBV12-4|TRBJ2-1|.|.
CASSSVGDEQFF
TGTGCCAGCAGTTCCGTCGGCGATGAGCAGTTCTTC
>TRBV10-3|TRBJ2-5|.|TRBD1
CAIRTQGAGETQYF
TGTGCCATCAGAACACAGGGGGCAGGAGAGACCCAGTACTTC
>TRBV5-6|TRBJ1-6|once|.
CASSLDLGSYNSPLHF
TGTGCCAGCAGCTTGGATCTGGGTTCCTATAATTCACCCCTCCACTTT
>TRBV11-1|TRBJ1-1|.|.
CASSRTSGTVAFF
TGTGCCAGCAGTCGTACGTCCGGGACGGTGGCTTTCTTT
>TRBV3-1/TRBV3-2|TRBJ2-7|.|TRBD1
CASSPTGGYEQYF
TGTGCCAGCAGCCCGACAGGGGGCTACGAGCAGTACTTC
>TRBV19|TRBJ1-1|.|.
CASNFPGVTEAFF
TGTGCCAGTAATTTTCCAGGGGTTACTGAAGCTTTCTTT
>TRBV7-6|TRBJ2-7|.|TRBD1
CASSLLRQGVNEQYF
TGTGCCAGCAGCTTACTCCGACAGGGCGTAAACGAGCAGTACTTC
>TRBV7-9|TRBJ2-5|.|.
CASSSWTAQETQYF
TGTGCCAGCAGCTCCTGGACAGCCCAAGAGACCCAGTACTTC
>TRBV4-1|TRBJ2-7|.|.
CASSQAPWAPYEQYF
TGCGCCAGCAGCCAAGCACCATGGGCCCCCTACGAGCAGTACTTC
>TRBV5-1|TRBJ1-1|.|.
CASSLARATEAFF
TGCGCCAGCAGCTTGGCCAGGGCCACTGAAGCTTTCTTT
>TRBV5-1|TRBJ2-5|.|.
CASSRNNRDPKTQYF
TGCGCCAGCAGCCGTAATAACAGGGATCCAAAGACCCAGTACTTC
>TRBV7-2|TRBJ2-1|.|TRBD2
CASRFPGGNEQFF
TGTGCCAGCAGGTTCCCCGGGGGGAATGAGCAGTTCTTC
>TRBV19|TRBJ2-2|.|.
CASSIPRGTGELFF
TGTGCCAGTAGTATCCCTCGGGGGACCGGGGAGCTGTTTTTT
>TRBV7-2|TRBJ2-1|.|.
CASSLSYSYPYNEQFF
TGTGCCAGCAGCTTATCGTACTCCTACCCCTACAATGAGCAGTTCTTC
>TRBV24-1|TRBJ2-1|.|.
CATVAPNNEQFF
TGTGCCACCGTCGCGCCAAACAATGAGCAGTTCTTC
>TRBV6-5|TRBJ1-2|.|TRBD1
CASRDRDYGYTF
TGTGCCAGCAGAGACAGGGACTATGGCTACACCTTC
>TRBV29-1|TRBJ1-1|.|.
CSVADTEAFF
TGCAGCGTTGCTGACACTGAAGCTTTCTTT
>TRBV4-1|TRBJ2-5|.|TRBD2
CASSQRTTSSGGADQETQYF
TGCGCCAGCAGCCAAAGAACTACTAGCAGCGGGGGGGCCGATCAAGAGACCCAGTACTTC
>TRBV7-9|TRBJ2-5|.|.
CASSLAIGVPQETQYF
TGTGCCAGCAGCTTAGCAATCGGGGTACCCCAAGAGACCCAGTACTTC
>TRBV24-1|TRBJ2-3|.|.
CATSDSGHTSTDTQYF
TGTGCCACCAGCGATTCGGGACATACTAGCACAGATACGCAGTATTTT
>TRBV5-8|TRBJ1-2|.|.
CASSLVWSGYTF
TGTGCCAGCAGCTTGGTATGGTCTGGCTACACCTTC
>TRBV11-3|TRBJ1-1|.|.
CASSLFGDTEAFF
TGTGCCAGCAGCTTATTCGGGGACACTGAAGCTTTCTTT
>TRBV6-5|TRBJ1-2|.|TRBD1
CASRDRGHGYTF
TGTGCCAGCAGGGACAGGGGGCATGGCTACACCTTC
>TRBV5-4|TRBJ2-5|.|.
CASSPGTSETQYF
TGTGCCAGCAGCCCGGGGACCTCGGAGACCCAGTACTTC
>TRBV4-1|TRBJ2-1|.|TRBD2
CASSQGKLAGGPGGEQFF
TGCGCCAGCAGCCAGGGCAAACTAGCGGGGGGGCCGGGTGGTGAGCAGTTCTTC
>TRBV11-2|TRBJ2-5|.|TRBD2
CASSLDQLAGLQETQYF
TGTGCCAGCAGCTTAGATCAACTAGCGGGGCTGCAAGAGACCCAGTACTTC
>TRBV9|TRBJ1-1|.|.
CASSGVRTGNTEAFF
TGTGCCAGCAGCGGGGTTCGGACGGGGAACACTGAAGCTTTCTTT
>TRBV9|TRBJ2-5|once|TRBD1
CASSVWTGEGETQYF
TGTGCCAGCAGCGTTTGGACAGGGGAGGGAGAGACCCAGTACTTC
>TRBV2|TRBJ2-3|.|.
CASSENTDTQYF
TGTGCCAGCAGTGAGAACACAGATACGCAGTATTTT
>TRBV3-1/TRBV3-2|TRBJ1-2|.|.
CASSQEGERGYTF
TGTGCCAGCAGCCAGGAGGGGGAGCGGGGCTACACCTTC
>TRBV6-2/TRBV6-3|TRBJ1-4|.|.
CASSFGPASNEKLFF
TGTGCCAGCAGTTTCGGACCTGCGTCTAATGAAAAACTGTTTTTT
>TRBV15|TRBJ1-4|.|TRBD1
CATRLVAGGSTNEKLFF
TGTGCCACCAGGCTTGTTGCAGGGGGCTCTACTAATGAAAAACTGTTTTTT
>TRBV5-4|TRBJ2-1|.|TRBD2
CASSVRLAVYNEQFF
TGTGCCAGCAGCGTGAGACTAGCGGTATACAATGAGCAGTTCTTC
>TRBV4-1|TRBJ1-2|.|.
CASSQDQPGWGYTF
TGCGCCAGCAGCCAAGACCAGCCCGGATGGGGCTACACCTTC
>TRBV9|TRBJ2-2|once|TRBD1
CASSVEGATTGELFF
TGTGCCAGCAGCGTAGAGGGGGCGACCACCGGGGAGCTGTTTTTT
>TRBV6-1|TRBJ1-3|.|.
CASSDPLRGDTIYF
TGTGCCAGCAGTGACCCCCTTAGGGGTGACACCATATATTTT
>TRBV9|TRBJ1-1|.|.
CASSVGAANTEAFF
TGTGCCAGCAGCGTAGGGGCCGCGAACACTGAAGCTTTCTTT
>TRBV2|TRBJ2-6|.|.
CASSVSGAGANVLTF
TGTGCCAGCAGCGTATCGGGGGCTGGGGCCAACGTCCTGACTTTC
>TRBV19|TRBJ2-2|.|TRBD1
CASTGTGNTGELFF
TGTGCCAGTACCGGGACAGGAAACACCGGGGAGCTGTTTTTT
>TRBV13|TRBJ2-1|.|TRBD2
CASSRSGGVYNEQFF
TGTGCCAGCAGCCGTAGCGGGGGGGTTTACAATGAGCAGTTCTTC